This T cell receptor (beta chain) was recovered during a study of T-cell reconstitution after alpha-beta-depleted transplantation in children. This CDR3 comprises 16 residues. The germline V gene encodes CDR1 MNHEY and CDR2 SVGEGT. The V end lost 7 bases, the J end lost 4 bases, and 23 bases lay between the germline ends. General observations from the study: The study traced high day-60 TCRbeta diversity in some patients to surviving recipient T cells and thymic progenitors.

A few counts support this clonotype. No antigen is known for it. Preparation of the TCRbeta library involved a method that used unique molecular identifiers. TCRdb itself ran the PCR reads through MiXCR, one entry per CDR3 protein. The top ten clones hold 0.79% of a sample with around 700,000 distinct CDR3 sequences, around 13% of them seen once. The sequence derives from a girl aged 2-10 years with congenital amegakaryocytic thrombocytopenia, due to receive a stem cell transplant. The source was PBMCs, collected before TCRalphabeta/CD19-depleted stem cell transplant. This chain joins TRBV6-2 or TRBV6-3 and TRBJ2-7; D not certain. Written as DNA, the CDR3 is TGTGCCAGCAAACCCTCCCGAACAAACCGGATTTACGAGCAGTACTTC. Translated, it gives CASKPSRTNRIYEQYF.